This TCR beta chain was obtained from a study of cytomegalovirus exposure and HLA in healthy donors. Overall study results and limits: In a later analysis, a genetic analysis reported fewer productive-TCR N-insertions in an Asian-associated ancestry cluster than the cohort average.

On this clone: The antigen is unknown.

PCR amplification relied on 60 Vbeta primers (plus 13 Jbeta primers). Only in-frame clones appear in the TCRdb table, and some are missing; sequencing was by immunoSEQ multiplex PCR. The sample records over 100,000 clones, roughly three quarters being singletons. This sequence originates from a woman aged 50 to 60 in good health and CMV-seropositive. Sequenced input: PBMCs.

The CDR3 sequence: CASSRQGTAYEQYF. CDR3 DNA sequence: TGTGCCAGCAGCAGACAGGGGACCGCCTACGAGCAGTACTTC. The V gene is TRBV7-2, the J gene TRBJ2-7, with 8 bases aligning to TRBD1. With V trimmed by 5 bases and J by 2 bases, 5 bases remained unmatched. This CDR3 is built from 14 residues. Germline V gene data show CDR1 as SGHTA and CDR2 as FQGNSA.